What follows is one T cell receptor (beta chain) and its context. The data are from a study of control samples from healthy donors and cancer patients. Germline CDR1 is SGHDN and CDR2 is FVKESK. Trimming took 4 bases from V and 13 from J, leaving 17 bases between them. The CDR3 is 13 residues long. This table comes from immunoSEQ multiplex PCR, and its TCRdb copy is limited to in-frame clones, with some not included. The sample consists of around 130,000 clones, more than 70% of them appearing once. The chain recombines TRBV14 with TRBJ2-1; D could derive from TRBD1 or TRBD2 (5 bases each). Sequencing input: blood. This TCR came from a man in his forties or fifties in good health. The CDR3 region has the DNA TGTGCCAGCAGCCCCGACCTTCTGAGGGACCAGTTCTTC. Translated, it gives CASSPDLLRDQFF. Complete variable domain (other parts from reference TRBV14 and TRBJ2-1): EAGVTQFPSHSVIEKGQTVTLRCDPISGHDNLYWYRRVMGKEIKFLLHFVKESKQDESGMPNNRFLAERTGGTYSTLKVQPAELEDSGVYFCASSPDLLRDQFFGPGTRLTVL.